This is a list of T cell receptor beta chains from one sample in a study of T cell responses to AZD1222 COVID-19 vaccine. Sequencing used immunoSEQ multiplex PCR; TCRdb keeps in-frame clones, though not all of them. The sample yields about 150,000 clones, 75% to 90% seen once. The starting material was peripheral blood, obtained on day 0 of AZD1222 vaccination. These receptors originate from an adult in good health. CDR3s include the opening cysteine and the closing phenylalanine or tryptophan. Fields, in order: V gene, CDR3 length, clone size, J gene, D gene, CDR3 DNA, CDR3 protein. A D gene is named only where the DNA matches it firmly. Part of the rows lack a size; the others show once, few, many or a class for expanded clones.

>TRBV7-8|13|NA|TRBJ1-1|TRBD1
TGTGCCAGCAGCTTCGGTCAGGGGGCTGAAGCTTTCTTT
CASSFGQGAEAFF
>TRBV11-2|13|NA|TRBJ1-3|NA
TGTGCCAGCAGCCCCAGTGTCGGAAACACCATATATTTT
CASSPSVGNTIYF
>TRBV6-5|13|NA|TRBJ1-3|NA
TGTGCCAGCAATACAGGGATAGGAAACACCATATATTTT
CASNTGIGNTIYF
>TRBV7-2|12|NA|TRBJ2-7|NA
TGTGCCAGCAGCACCGACAGAAGGGAGCAGTACTTC
CASSTDRREQYF
>TRBV10-3|15|NA|TRBJ1-5|NA
TGTGCCATCAGTGACCCCGGGACGGGCAATCAGCCCCAGCATTTT
CAISDPGTGNQPQHF
>TRBV6-5|15|NA|TRBJ2-2|NA
TGTGCCAGCAGAATCAGGGGCCTGGAAGGCGGGGAGCTGTTTTTT
CASRIRGLEGGELFF
>TRBV5-1|14|NA|TRBJ2-3|NA
TGCGCCAGCGCCCGAGGTGGGTTCACAGATACGCAGTATTTT
CASARGGFTDTQYF
>TRBV24-1|13|NA|TRBJ1-1|NA
TGTGCCACCAGTGATAGGTCTTACACTGAAGCTTTCTTT
CATSDRSYTEAFF
>TRBV2|14|NA|TRBJ1-5|TRBD1
TGTGCCAGCAGTGAGAAGGGACAGAGACAGCCCCAGCATTTT
CASSEKGQRQPQHF
>TRBV11-3|16|NA|TRBJ2-1|TRBD2
TGTGCCAGCAGCGTCGTGGGACTAGCGGGGAACAATGAGCAGTTCTTC
CASSVVGLAGNNEQFF
>TRBV4-1|17|NA|TRBJ1-2|NA
TGCGCCAGCAGCCAAGGGCCCCTACACAGGGAAAAGTATGGCTACACCTTC
CASSQGPLHREKYGYTF
>TRBV2|14|NA|TRBJ1-5|TRBD1
TGTGCCAGCAGTCCGACAGGGTCAAATCAGCCCCAGCATTTT
CASSPTGSNQPQHF
>TRBV4-1|14|NA|TRBJ2-7|NA
TGCGCCAGCAGCCACTCGACGGGCGGCTACGAGCAGTACTTC
CASSHSTGGYEQYF
>TRBV7-9|19|NA|TRBJ2-6|TRBD1
TGTGCCAGCAGCCATAACAGGGGGTACAAAGCCTCTGGGGCCAACGTCCTGACTTTC
CASSHNRGYKASGANVLTF
>TRBV4-1|13|NA|TRBJ1-6|NA
TGCGCCAGCAGCCAAGGGGGCGACTCACCCCTCCACTTT
CASSQGGDSPLHF
>TRBV19|14|NA|TRBJ2-5|TRBD2
TGTGCCAGCAGACTAGCGGGAGGCAGTGAGACCCAGTACTTC
CASRLAGGSETQYF
>TRBV9|17|once|TRBJ1-4|NA
TGTGCCAGCAGCCCCCCCCGATCCGGCAGGGCACATGAAAAACTGTTTTTT
CASSPPRSGRAHEKLFF
>TRBV27|13|NA|TRBJ2-7|TRBD1
TGTGCCAGCAGACAGGGGGCGGCCTACGAGCAGTACTTC
CASRQGAAYEQYF
>TRBV9|13|once|TRBJ1-4|NA
TGTGCCAGCAGCGTAGAGGGGGGCGAAAAACTGTTTTTT
CASSVEGGEKLFF
>TRBV13|16|once|TRBJ2-7|TRBD1
TGTGCCAGCAGCTTAGAGCGCCTACAGGGGTTAGGCGAGCAGTACTTC
CASSLERLQGLGEQYF
>TRBV10-3|13|NA|TRBJ2-7|NA
TGTGCCGTCCAAGCCAGCCGGACCTACGAGCAGTACTTC
CAVQASRTYEQYF
>TRBV6-5|16|NA|TRBJ1-4|TRBD1
TGTGCCAGCAGTTACAGCGGGGACAGGGGGAGTGAAAAACTGTTTTTT
CASSYSGDRGSEKLFF
>TRBV30|12|once|TRBJ1-2|NA
TGTGCCTGGAGTGCCGCCGATCATGGCTACACCTTC
CAWSAADHGYTF
>TRBV29-1|15|NA|TRBJ1-3|TRBD1
TGCAGCGTCGCTAGGGACAGGGCCCTTGGAAACACCATATATTTT
CSVARDRALGNTIYF
>TRBV27|14|few|TRBJ1-1|TRBD1
TGTGCCAGCAGCTCGGGACAGGACGCCGCGATGGCTTTCTTT
CASSSGQDAAMAFF
>TRBV18|16|NA|TRBJ2-5|NA
TGTGCCAGCTCACCGCCTGCGGGGCTGAACCAAGAGACCCAGTACTTC
CASSPPAGLNQETQYF
>TRBV15|15|NA|TRBJ2-3|NA
TGTGCCACCCAGCCGCTGCTGCCTAGTACAGATACGCAGTATTTT
CATQPLLPSTDTQYF
>TRBV4-2|16|NA|TRBJ2-3|NA
TGTGCCAGCAGCCAGGTTGCGGATACGAGCACAGATACGCAGTATTTT
CASSQVADTSTDTQYF
>TRBV21-1|19|NA|TRBJ1-4|NA
TGTGCCAGCAGCAGGTGGGGAGACAGTCCCCCCTCAACTAATGAAAAACTGTTTTTT
CASSRWGDSPPSTNEKLFF
>TRBV6-5|13|NA|TRBJ1-2|NA
TGTGCCAGCAGTTACGGTTTCGGAACCGGCTACACCTTC
CASSYGFGTGYTF
>TRBV5-1|16|NA|TRBJ1-2|NA
TGCGCCAGCAGGGAAGGGGGGTCACCTTCTAACTATGGCTACACCTTC
CASREGGSPSNYGYTF
>TRBV10-3|13|NA|TRBJ1-5|TRBD1
TGTGCCATCAGCGGCCGGGACAGGGCCCTACTGCATTTT
CAISGRDRALLHF
>TRBV28|16|NA|TRBJ2-5|NA
TGTGCCAGCAGTTTTACCCAAGGGGGGACCCAAGAGACCCAGTACTTC
CASSFTQGGTQETQYF
>TRBV30|13|NA|TRBJ2-7|NA
TGTGCCTGGAGTGAATGGGCCCCCTACGAGCAGTACTTC
CAWSEWAPYEQYF
>TRBV5-1|19|NA|TRBJ2-2|TRBD2
TGCGCCAGCAGCACCGGACTAGCGGGGGGGCGAAGTTTTACCGGGGAGCTGTTTTTT
CASSTGLAGGRSFTGELFF
>TRBV24-1|19|NA|TRBJ1-3|TRBD1
TGTGCCAAATCACTTCTGTTAACCGGGACAGGGCTCTCTGGAAACACCATATATTTT
CAKSLLLTGTGLSGNTIYF
>TRBV9|13|NA|TRBJ1-1|NA
TGTGCCAGCAGCCCATACGTGGACACTGAAGCTTTCTTT
CASSPYVDTEAFF
>TRBV9|15|NA|TRBJ1-4|TRBD1
TGTGCCAGCAGCCCGCCCGGGACAGGGGGGAAAAAACTGTTTTTT
CASSPPGTGGKKLFF
>TRBV2|13|NA|TRBJ1-3|NA
TGTGCCAGCACAGGGACAAGAGGAAACACCATATATTTT
CASTGTRGNTIYF
>TRBV7-9|12|NA|TRBJ2-3|NA
TGTGCCAGCAGCTCCGGCACAGATACGCAGTATTTT
CASSSGTDTQYF
>TRBV18|17|NA|TRBJ1-6|NA
TGTGCCAGCTCACCCTCCGCCCCGGGTCTGGGGAATTCACCCCTCCACTTT
CASSPSAPGLGNSPLHF